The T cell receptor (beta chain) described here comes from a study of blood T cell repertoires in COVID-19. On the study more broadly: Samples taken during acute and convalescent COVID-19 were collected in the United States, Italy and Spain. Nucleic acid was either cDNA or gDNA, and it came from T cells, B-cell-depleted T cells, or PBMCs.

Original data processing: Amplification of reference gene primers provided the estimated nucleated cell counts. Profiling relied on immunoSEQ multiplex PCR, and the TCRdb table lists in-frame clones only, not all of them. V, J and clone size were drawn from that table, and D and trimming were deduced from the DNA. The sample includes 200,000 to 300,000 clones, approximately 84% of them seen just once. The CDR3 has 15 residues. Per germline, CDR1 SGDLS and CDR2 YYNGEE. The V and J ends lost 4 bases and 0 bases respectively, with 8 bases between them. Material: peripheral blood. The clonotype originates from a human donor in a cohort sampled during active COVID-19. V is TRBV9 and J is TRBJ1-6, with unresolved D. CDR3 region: CASSPSNSYNSPLHF. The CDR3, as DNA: TGTGCCAGCAGCCCATCCAACTCCTATAATTCACCCCTCCACTTT.